The 2 T cell receptor beta chains in this list originate from one sample, sequenced in a study of human T cells and chemical hapten exposure. TCRdb re-analysed the RACE reads in MiXCR, keeping a single row per CDR3 protein. Here the sample spans about 190,000 distinct CDR3 sequences, 24% being singletons. Specified time point: patch test 3, about 24 weeks after DPC sensitization. As to treatment: therapeutic diphenylcyclopropenone sensitization with weekly scalp DPC. The sequencing here drew on whole blood, taken in connection with sensitization to the hapten diphenylcyclopropenone (DPC). All receptors come from a woman in her forties with alopecia areata. Some clones in this sample may be carry-over from other donors' samples.

The rearrangement uses TRBV7-9 and TRBJ1-4; a weak D match, TRBD1 (5 bases). There are 15 residues in the CDR3. Between the trimmed V and J ends, which lost 4 bases and 8 bases, there was a span of 17 bases. The V gene's germline CDR1 is SEHNR and CDR2 FQNEAQ (reference sequence). For the CDR3, the DNA is TGTGCCAGCAGCTCCCCGGGCCCTCGGGGCGAAAAACTGTTTTTT. Protein: CASSSPGPRGEKLFF.

V is TRBV2 and J is TRBJ2-1; 9 positions agree with TRBD2. CDR3 length: 17 amino acids. The V segment lost 7 bases and the J segment 6 bases; nucleotides outside the gene matches: 16. Germline V gene lookup returns CDR1 SNHLY and CDR2 FYNNEI. The CDR3 reads CASIERLSGSYRNEQFF. As DNA, the CDR3 is TGTGCCAGCATCGAAAGACTTAGCGGGAGTTACCGCAATGAGCAGTTCTTC.